Listed here are 18 T cell receptor beta chains from one sample, sequenced in a study of shared clonotypes between healthy human individuals. Assay: immunoSEQ multiplex PCR; the TCRdb copy retains only in-frame clones and omits some. The top ten clones hold about 9.4% of a sample with 300,000 or so clones, around 72% of them seen once. The sample was memory CD4+ T cells sorted from blood. The sample's subset: CD45RA-negative fraction. These receptors came from a young man in good health.

This clone was observed a handful of times. The V and J genes are TRBV5-6 and TRBJ1-4, with 9 bases that match TRBD1. From germline, CDR1 is SGHDT and CDR2 YYEEEE. This CDR3 is 15 amino acids long. The V segment lost 4 bases and the J segment 10 bases; nucleotides outside the gene matches: 11. The CDR3 spells CASSPAGTGSGKLFF. As DNA, the CDR3 is TGTGCCAGCAGCCCAGCCGGGACAGGGAGCGGAAAACTGTTTTTT.

The chain uses TRBV2 and TRBJ1-4; 8 bases line up with TRBD1. V lost 6 bases, J lost 0 bases, and 6 bases stayed unmatched. The CDR3 has 16 amino acids. Germline V lookup: CDR1 SNHLY, CDR2 FYNNEI. The CDR3 DNA follows: TGTGCCAGCAGGGACCCAGGGGGCACAACTAATGAAAAACTGTTTTTT. It codes for CASRDPGGTTNEKLFF.

V usage is TRBV7-2 and J usage is TRBJ1-1; possible D gene TRBD1, 5 bases. The CDR3 runs to 14 residues. The V end lost 1 base, the J end lost 4 bases, and 10 bases lay between the germline ends. Germline-derived CDR1 and CDR2 are SGHTA and FQGNSA. This CDR3 is CASSLDGGRTEAFF. The CDR3 DNA is TGTGCCAGCAGCTTAGATGGGGGTCGCACTGAAGCTTTCTTT.

The chain couples TRBV6-1 to TRBJ1-2; D is possibly TRBD1 (5 bases). Germline CDR1 and CDR2: MNHNS and SASEGT. CDR3 length: 14 residues. Deletions cut 10 bases from V and 7 bases from J, with 22 bases between. CDR3 sequence reads: CATSRDLHSGGYTF. Written as DNA, the CDR3 is TGTGCCACCTCTCGGGACCTACATAGTGGTGGCTACACCTTC.

This chain connects TRBV19 to TRBJ2-2; D is undetermined. The CDR3 covers 19 residues. Germline V gene data show CDR1 as LNHDA and CDR2 as SQIVND (reference sequence). Trimming removed 0 bases at V and 2 bases at J, with 19 bases between. The CDR3 coding sequence is TGTGCCAGTAGTATAGAGTTCGTCACCAGTTACACAAACACCGGGGAGCTGTTTTTT. Encoded protein: CASSIEFVTSYTNTGELFF.

The table lists this clone with a count of one. V and J are TRBV7-9 and TRBJ2-3; TRBD2 aligns across 7 bases. The germline gives CDR1 SEHNR, CDR2 FQNEAQ (reference sequence). The CDR3 runs to 15 residues. J lost 3 bases, V lost 7 bases, and 10 bases had no gene match. This chain's CDR3 is CASNPAGSGTDTQYF. CDR3 in DNA: TGTGCCAGCAACCCAGCGGGGAGCGGTACAGATACGCAGTATTTT.

CDR3 sequence: CASSLGPHTDTQYF. The CDR3 DNA reads TGTGCCAGCAGCTTAGGTCCCCACACAGATACGCAGTATTTT. The chain is built from TRBV11-2 and TRBJ2-3; D ambiguous. CDR1 SGHAT and CDR2 FQNNGV come from the germline V gene. The V end lost 1 base, the J end lost 2 bases, and 7 bases lay between the germline ends. This CDR3 comprises 14 residues.

The V gene is TRBV6-6, the J gene TRBJ2-7; D is perhaps TRBD1 (5 bases). The V gene lost 10 bases and the J gene lost 1 base, with 11 bases spanning the gap. The CDR3 sequence is 12 residues long. From germline, CDR1 is MNHNY and CDR2 SVGAGI (reference sequence). The CDR3 DNA follows: TGTGCCACAGGGCCCGGGTCCTACGAGCAGTACTTC. This sequence encodes CATGPGSYEQYF.

The gene calls are TRBV2 and TRBJ2-1; TRBD1 matches at 11 bases. This CDR3 is built from 16 residues. With V trimmed by 2 bases and J by 7 bases, 7 bases remained unmatched. Per germline, CDR1 SNHLY and CDR2 FYNNEI. The CDR3 DNA is TGTGCCAGCAGTGAACGATCGGACAGGGGGCGGAATGAGCAGTTCTTC. It specifies CASSERSDRGRNEQFF.

Here the CDR3 DNA reads TGCGCCAGCAGCACTGTCAATGAGCAGTTCTTC. It encodes CASSTVNEQFF. The rearrangement joins TRBV5-1 to TRBJ2-1; D call uncertain. The germline gives CDR1 SGHRS, CDR2 YFSETQ. The ends were cut back, 4 bases at V and 6 bases at J, with 5 bases in the middle. This CDR3 spans 11 amino acids.

The chain links TRBV10-3 to TRBJ2-7; 12 bases align to TRBD2. Germline V gene data show CDR1 as ENHRY and CDR2 as SYGVKD. J was trimmed by 7 bases and V by 5 bases; bases with no gene match: 3. The CDR3 runs to 13 residues. The CDR3 loop is CAISLAGGEEQYF. CDR3 nucleotides: TGTGCCATCAGTCTAGCGGGAGGGGAGGAGCAGTACTTC.

V is TRBV18 and J is TRBJ1-3; a possible D gene is TRBD1 (5 bases). Germline values: CDR1 KGHSH, CDR2 LQKENI. V was cut by 6 bases and J by 0 bases, with 15 bases left in between. CDR3 length: 16 residues. CDR3 loop: CASSQESGASGNTIYF. The CDR3 DNA reads as TGTGCCAGCTCGCAGGAATCTGGGGCCTCTGGAAACACCATATATTTT.

This clone was found many times. The chain uses TRBV4-2 and TRBJ2-1; D possibly corresponds to TRBD1 (6 bases). Germline lookup yields CDR1 LGHNA and CDR2 YNFKEQ. Trimming removed 7 bases at V and 4 bases at J, with 11 bases between. CDR3 length: 13 residues. CDR3 bases: TGTGCCAGCACCAGGCAGGGGTACAATGAGCAGTTCTTC. Protein product: CASTRQGYNEQFF.

This sequence joins TRBV7-6 and TRBJ2-1; 12 positions match TRBD2. The CDR3 extends over 17 amino acids. CDR1 is SGHVS and CDR2 is FNYEAQ in the germline V gene. V lost 5 bases, J lost 0 bases, and 5 bases stayed unmatched. The CDR3 bases are TGTGCCAGCAGCCCCTTGACTAGCGGGAGCTCCTACAATGAGCAGTTCTTC. Its protein is CASSPLTSGSSYNEQFF.

The chain carries TRBV18 and TRBJ2-3; TRBD1 matches at 7 bases. This CDR3 comprises 16 residues. Germline CDR1 is KGHSH and CDR2 is LQKENI. Unmatched junction bases numbered 8, after V lost 0 bases and J lost 5 bases. This chain's CDR3 is CASSPPSGQVGDTQYF. The CDR3, as DNA: TGTGCCAGCTCACCACCATCAGGACAGGTAGGAGATACGCAGTATTTT.

The chain uses TRBV6-5 and TRBJ1-2; D is perhaps TRBD1 (5 bases). CDR1 MNHEY and CDR2 SVGAGI come from the germline V gene. Trimming took off 5 bases at V and 5 bases at J, with 18 bases between the two ends. There are 15 residues in the CDR3. The CDR3 spells CASSNPRASGYGYTF. CDR3 DNA sequence: TGTGCCAGCAGTAACCCCAGGGCTTCGGGGTATGGCTACACCTTC.

The sample holds a few counts of this clone. Within the sample, other DNA sequences also encode this same CDR3. The chain carries TRBV7-8 and TRBJ2-7; no clear D gene. The CDR3 contains 13 residues. Deletions cut 1 base from V and 3 bases from J, with 7 bases between. CDR1 and CDR2 from the germline V gene are SGHVS and FQNEAQ. The CDR3 region is CASSLGGNYEQYF. The CDR3 DNA reads TGTGCCAGCAGCTTAGGGGGAAACTACGAGCAGTACTTC.

The sample holds one count of this clone. This chain connects TRBV5-6 to TRBJ2-7; TRBD1 is a possible D gene (6 bases). Germline assignment: CDR1 SGHDT and CDR2 YYEEEE. The CDR3 runs 13 residues. Trimming pared 7 bases from V and 2 bases from J, leaving 13 bases between. As DNA, the CDR3 is TGTGCCAGCGTTACAGGGACCACCTACGAGCAGTACTTC. It encodes CASVTGTTYEQYF.